This T cell receptor delta chain came from a study of Vδ1+ human thymocytes. Study results and caveats: Despite high sort purity, approximately 21% of thymic T cell receptor delta sequences were Vdelta2. Bulk data may be misread because of unexpected Vdelta2 sequences. Thymic TRG and TRD repertoires appeared highly polyclonal.

V lost 4 bases to trimming and J lost 0 bases; unmatched junction nucleotides: 34. Germline V CDR1 and CDR2: TSWWSYY, QGS. The CDR3 extends over 26 amino acids. In this sample, this clone turned up a few times. Antigen unknown. RNA was extracted from the cells and then reverse transcribed. Multiplex PCR used pooled V-gene forward primers and a constant-region reverse primer to amplify CDR3s. TCRdb re-analyzed the multiplex PCR reads via CATT. The data show about 54,000 delta-chain clones, about 16% seen once. The sample was Vdelta1+ gamma-delta thymocytes from the thymus. As to subset: FACS-sorted CD3+ TCRalphabeta- TCRVdelta1+ TCRVdelta2- thymocytes. This clonotype was obtained from a boy under two years old who had congenital heart surgery. V and J are TRDV1 and TRDJ1, with 11 bases lining up with TRDD3. Written as DNA, the CDR3 is TGTGCTCTTGGGGGGGATGGTGGGCTTCTTCGGGACTTACTGGGGGATAGGTACCCCAACACCGATAAACTCATCTTT. It codes for CALGGDGGLLRDLLGDRYPNTDKLIF.